This TCR beta chain derives from a study of regulatory T cells in long-lasting Graves disease. General study findings and limits: Persistent disease was associated with favored TRBV28 usage and with favored use of TRBJ1-2 and TRBJ2-5.

iRepertoire HTBI primers and Arm-PCR of CDR3 regions built TCR beta libraries. Via MiXCR, TCRdb re-called the multiplex PCR reads, giving one row per CDR3 protein. There are 380,000 or so distinct CDR3 sequences in the sample; around 15% occur only once, and around 20% lies in the top ten. The CDR3 length is 16 residues. Trimming took 4 bases from V and 0 from J, leaving 15 bases between them. Germline loops: CDR1 SGHDN, CDR2 FVKESK. With regard to this clonotype: What it binds is unknown.

Time point of the sample: newly diagnosed GD, antithyroid drugs for less than 3 months. The TCR library was made from RNA extracted from PBMCs. Graves' disease diagnosis used American Thyroid Association guidelines. The same sample was also studied in work on T cells in Graves' hyperthyroidism and ophthalmopathy.

The sample in question was peripheral blood mononuclear cells (PBMCs), obtained at new diagnosis, from a patient treated with antithyroid drugs. The sequence derives from a woman between 18 and 30 years old with Graves disease. The rearrangement uses TRBV14 and TRBJ1-2; D is ambiguous. The CDR3 spells CASSPLTGLANYGYTF. The DNA for the CDR3 is TGTGCCAGCAGCCCTCTCACGGGTTTAGCTAACTATGGCTACACCTTC.